This TCR beta chain was retrieved from a study of cytomegalovirus exposure and HLA in healthy donors. 60 Vbeta and 13 Jbeta primers were used in PCR. In the study's own analysis: A later analysis tallied 65 million to 85 million unique TCR beta chains, around 11 million of them shared. The table came from immunoSEQ multiplex PCR; TCRdb's copy has only in-frame clones and leaves some out. V and J calls and clone size are those listed in that table; D and trimming were worked out from the DNA. The sample has 150,000 to 200,000 clones, 60% to 85% seen once. As to this clone: The antigen is undetermined.

This CDR3 spans 15 amino acids. V gave up 1 base and J gave up 6 bases, with 12 bases separating them. The germline V gene has CDR1 LGHNA and CDR2 YNFKEQ. Study results and limitations: Excluded were some V segments that proved indistinguishable, including TRBV6-2 and TRBV6-3. The authors listed some 160 TCR beta chains as cytomegalovirus-associated.

This clonotype was obtained from a male donor in good health and CMV-seronegative. Sequencing was performed on PBMCs. V gene TRBV4-2 combines with J gene TRBJ2-2; TRBD1 might be the D (6 bases). The CDR3 protein is CASSQAAGDAGELFF. DNA for the CDR3: TGTGCCAGCAGCCAAGCCGCAGGGGACGCCGGGGAGCTGTTTTTT.